The clone carrying this T cell receptor (beta chain) came up many times. The trim removed 7 bases at V and 0 bases at J, leaving 10 bases unmatched. The CDR3 covers 16 residues. The data stem from a study of T cells in Graves' hyperthyroidism and ophthalmopathy. TCR beta CDR3 region amplification was performed from RNA transcripts. A first-round RT-PCR of the TCR CDR3 used the HTBI primer set. TCRdb processed the multiplex PCR reads anew with MiXCR; each CDR3 protein has one entry. The sample contains over 700,000 distinct CDR3 sequences, about 17% of which appear only once. Sequenced input: blood. This TCR came from a woman between 50 and 59 years old with Graves' hyperthyroidism that later progressed to Graves' ophthalmopathy. The chain uses TRBV12-3 or TRBV12-4 and TRBJ1-1, with 8 bases identical to TRBD1. The CDR3 DNA sequence: TGTGCCAGCACCCCCCGGACAGGGCCGATGAACACTGAAGCTTTCTTT. It translates to CASTPRTGPMNTEAFF.